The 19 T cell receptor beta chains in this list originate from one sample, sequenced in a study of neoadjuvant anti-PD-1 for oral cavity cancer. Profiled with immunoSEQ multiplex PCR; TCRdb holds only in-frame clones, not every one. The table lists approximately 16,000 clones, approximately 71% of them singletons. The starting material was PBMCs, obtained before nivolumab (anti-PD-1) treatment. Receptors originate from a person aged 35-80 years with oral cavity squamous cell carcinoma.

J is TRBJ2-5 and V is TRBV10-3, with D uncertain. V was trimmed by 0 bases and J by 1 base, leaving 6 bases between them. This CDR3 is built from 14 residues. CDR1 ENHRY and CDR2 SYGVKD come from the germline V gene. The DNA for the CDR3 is TGTGCCATCAGTGAGTCAGGGTCCCAAGAGACCCAGTACTTC. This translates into CAISESGSQETQYF.

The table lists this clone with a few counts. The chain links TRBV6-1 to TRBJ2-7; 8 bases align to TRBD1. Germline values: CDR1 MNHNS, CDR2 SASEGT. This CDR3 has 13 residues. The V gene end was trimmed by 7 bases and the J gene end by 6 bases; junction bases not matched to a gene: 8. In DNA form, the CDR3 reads TGTGCCAGCATTGGGACAGGTTTCGGCGAGCAGTACTTC. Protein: CASIGTGFGEQYF.

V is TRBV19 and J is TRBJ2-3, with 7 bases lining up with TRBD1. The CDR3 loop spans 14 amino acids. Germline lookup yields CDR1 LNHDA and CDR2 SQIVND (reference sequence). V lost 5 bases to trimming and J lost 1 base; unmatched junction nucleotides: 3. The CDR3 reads CASSRDSRTDTQYF. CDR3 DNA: TGTGCCAGTAGTCGGGACAGTCGCACAGATACGCAGTATTTT. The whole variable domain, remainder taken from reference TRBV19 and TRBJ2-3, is DGGITQSPKYLFRKEGQNVTLSCEQNLNHDAMYWYRQDPGQGLRLIYYSQIVNDFQKGDIAEGYSVSREKKESFPLTVTSAQKNPTAFYLCASSRDSRTDTQYFGPGTRLTVL.

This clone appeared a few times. As DNA, the CDR3 is TGTGCCAGTAGTATAGGGTCGTGGCCGGTCGTGACCACTGAAGCTTTCTTT. Translation gives CASSIGSWPVVTTEAFF. V and J are TRBV19 and TRBJ1-1; no clear D. The germline V gene has CDR1 LNHDA and CDR2 SQIVND (reference sequence). The CDR3 is 17 amino acids. Trimming removed 1 base at V and 4 bases at J, with 19 bases between.

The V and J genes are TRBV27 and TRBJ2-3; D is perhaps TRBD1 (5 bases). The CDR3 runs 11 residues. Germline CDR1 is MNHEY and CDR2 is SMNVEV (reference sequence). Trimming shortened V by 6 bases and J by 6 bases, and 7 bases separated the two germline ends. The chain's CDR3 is CASRHRDTQYF. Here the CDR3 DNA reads TGTGCCAGCAGGCACAGGGATACGCAGTATTTT.

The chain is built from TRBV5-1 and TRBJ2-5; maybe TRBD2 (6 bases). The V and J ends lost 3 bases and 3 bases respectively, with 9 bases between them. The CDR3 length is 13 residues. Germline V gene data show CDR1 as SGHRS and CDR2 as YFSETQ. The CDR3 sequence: CASSYGGEETQYF. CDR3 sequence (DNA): TGCGCCAGCAGCTATGGAGGGGAAGAGACCCAGTACTTC.

CDR3 protein: CASSVGSWNTEAFF. The CDR3 region has the DNA TGTGCCAGCAGCGTAGGTAGCTGGAACACTGAAGCTTTCTTT. V usage is TRBV9 and J usage is TRBJ1-1; D gene unclear. V was clipped by 0 bases and J by 1 base, with 7 bases between them. Looked up from germline, CDR1 is SGDLS and CDR2 is YYNGEE. This CDR3 contains 14 residues.

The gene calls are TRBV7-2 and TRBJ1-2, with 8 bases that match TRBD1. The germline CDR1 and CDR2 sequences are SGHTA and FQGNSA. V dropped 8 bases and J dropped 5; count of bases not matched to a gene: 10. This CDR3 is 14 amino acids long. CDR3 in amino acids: CASGDPGQAYGYTF. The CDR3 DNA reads TGTGCCAGCGGAGACCCGGGACAGGCTTATGGCTACACCTTC.

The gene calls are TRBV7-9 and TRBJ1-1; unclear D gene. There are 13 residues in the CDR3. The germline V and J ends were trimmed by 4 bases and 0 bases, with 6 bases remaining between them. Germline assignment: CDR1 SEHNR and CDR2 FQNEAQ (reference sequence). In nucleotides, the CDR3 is TGTGCCAGCAGCTACCAAATGAACACTGAAGCTTTCTTT. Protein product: CASSYQMNTEAFF.

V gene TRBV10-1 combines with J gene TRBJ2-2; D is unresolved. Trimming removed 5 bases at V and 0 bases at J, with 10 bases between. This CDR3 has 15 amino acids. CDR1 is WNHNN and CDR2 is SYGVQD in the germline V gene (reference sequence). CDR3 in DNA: TGCGCCAGCAGTCCGATGACAACGAACACCGGGGAGCTGTTTTTT. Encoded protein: CASSPMTTNTGELFF.

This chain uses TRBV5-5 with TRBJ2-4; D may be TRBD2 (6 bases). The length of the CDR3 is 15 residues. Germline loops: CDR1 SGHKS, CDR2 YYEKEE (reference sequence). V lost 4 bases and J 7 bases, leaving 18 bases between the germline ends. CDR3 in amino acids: CASSPEEGDPNIQYF. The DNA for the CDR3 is TGTGCCAGCAGCCCCGAGGAGGGCGACCCGAACATTCAGTACTTC.

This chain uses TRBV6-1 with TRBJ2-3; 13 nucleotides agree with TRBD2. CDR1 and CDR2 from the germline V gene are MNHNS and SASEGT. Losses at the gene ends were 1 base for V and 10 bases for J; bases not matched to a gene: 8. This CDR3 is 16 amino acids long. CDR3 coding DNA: TGTGCCAGCAGTGAAGATCTTGGGACTAGCGGGAAATCGCAGTATTTT. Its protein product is CASSEDLGTSGKSQYF.

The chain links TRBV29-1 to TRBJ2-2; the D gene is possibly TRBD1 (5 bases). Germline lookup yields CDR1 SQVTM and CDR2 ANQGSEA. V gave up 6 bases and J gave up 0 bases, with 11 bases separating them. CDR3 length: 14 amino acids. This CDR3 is CSVGPGANTGELFF. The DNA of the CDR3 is TGCAGCGTGGGGCCCGGCGCGAACACCGGGGAGCTGTTTTTT.

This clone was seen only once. The CDR3 is CASSMAPGIVNIQYF. Here the CDR3 DNA reads TGTGCCAGCAGTATGGCTCCGGGTATCGTAAACATTCAGTACTTC. J is TRBJ2-4 and V is TRBV6-1; D is undetermined. V was cut by 5 bases and J by 6 bases, with 17 bases left in between. The CDR3 spans 15 residues. CDR1 and CDR2 (germline): MNHNS, SASEGT.

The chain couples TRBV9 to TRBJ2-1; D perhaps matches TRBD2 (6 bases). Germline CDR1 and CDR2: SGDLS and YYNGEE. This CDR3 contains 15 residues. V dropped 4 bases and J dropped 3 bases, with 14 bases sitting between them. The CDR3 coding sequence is TGTGCCAGCAGCACCCTGGGGGAGGACTACAATGAGCAGTTCTTC. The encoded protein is CASSTLGEDYNEQFF.

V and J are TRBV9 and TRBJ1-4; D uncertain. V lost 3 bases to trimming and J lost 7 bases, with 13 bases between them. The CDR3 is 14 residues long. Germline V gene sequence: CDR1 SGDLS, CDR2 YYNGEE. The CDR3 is CASSAGLSGEKLFF. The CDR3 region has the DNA TGTGCCAGCAGCGCAGGACTCTCTGGTGAAAAACTGTTTTTT. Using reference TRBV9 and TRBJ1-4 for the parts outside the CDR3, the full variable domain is DSGVTQTPKHLITATGQRVTLRCSPRSGDLSVYWYQQSLDQGLQFLIQYYNGEERAKGNILERFSAQQFPDLHSELNLSSLELGDSALYFCASSAGLSGEKLFFGSGTQLSVL.

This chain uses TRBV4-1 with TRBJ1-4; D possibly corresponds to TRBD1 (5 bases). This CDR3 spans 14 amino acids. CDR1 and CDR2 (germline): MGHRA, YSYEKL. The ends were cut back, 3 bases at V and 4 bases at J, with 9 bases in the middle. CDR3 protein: CASSHVDSNEKLFF. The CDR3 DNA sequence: TGCGCCAGCAGCCATGTCGACAGTAATGAAAAACTGTTTTTT.

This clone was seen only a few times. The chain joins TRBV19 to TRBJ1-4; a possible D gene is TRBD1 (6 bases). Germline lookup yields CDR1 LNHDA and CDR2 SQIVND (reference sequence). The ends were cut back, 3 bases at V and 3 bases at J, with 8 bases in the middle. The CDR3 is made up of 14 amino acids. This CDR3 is CASSIGGSNEKLFF. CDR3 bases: TGTGCCAGTAGTATTGGGGGCTCTAATGAAAAACTGTTTTTT. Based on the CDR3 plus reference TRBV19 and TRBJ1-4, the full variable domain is DGGITQSPKYLFRKEGQNVTLSCEQNLNHDAMYWYRQDPGQGLRLIYYSQIVNDFQKGDIAEGYSVSREKKESFPLTVTSAQKNPTAFYLCASSIGGSNEKLFFGSGTQLSVL.

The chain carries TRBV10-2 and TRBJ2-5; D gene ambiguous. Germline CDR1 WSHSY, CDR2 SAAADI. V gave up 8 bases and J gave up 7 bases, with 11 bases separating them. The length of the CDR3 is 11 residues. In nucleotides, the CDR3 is TGCGCCAGCGGACCGGGCGGGACCCAGTACTTC. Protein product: CASGPGGTQYF.